These T cell receptor beta chains were read from a single sample in a study of human T cells and chemical hapten exposure. MiXCR, applied by TCRdb to the RACE reads, yields one record per CDR3 protein. The sample shows some 80,000 distinct CDR3 sequences, roughly 10% of them seen only once. The specimen was whole blood, collected in connection with sensitization to the hapten diphenylcyclopropenone (DPC). The receptors originated from a young woman with alopecia areata. Some clones in this sample may be carry-over from other donors' samples. Each CDR3 is given with its conserved first and last residue. The order of the fields is CDR3 DNA, CDR3 protein, V gene, clone size, J gene, D gene. The D gene is left open where the match is weak. Clone size is not always given. Where it is, it says once, few, many or a class for expanded clones.

CDR3 DNA: TGTGCCAGCACGGAGGGGACTAGCGGGAGGGGTGAGCAGTTCTTC
CDR3 protein: CASTEGTSGRGEQFF
V gene: TRBV7-9
clone size: many
J gene: TRBJ2-1
D gene: TRBD2

CDR3 DNA: TGCAGCGTCCCCGGACAGGGGGCTGGGGGCTACACCTTC
CDR3 protein: CSVPGQGAGGYTF
V gene: TRBV29-1
clone size: few
J gene: TRBJ1-2
D gene: TRBD1

CDR3 DNA: TGCGCCAGCAGTGGGATAGCGGAGGCCCACTACGAGCAGTACTTC
CDR3 protein: CASSGIAEAHYEQYF
V gene: TRBV10-2
clone size: many
J gene: TRBJ2-7
D gene: NA

CDR3 DNA: TGTGCCAGCACCCGACGGGGGGAGGACTATGGCTACACCTTC
CDR3 protein: CASTRRGEDYGYTF
V gene: TRBV11-3
clone size: NA
J gene: TRBJ1-2
D gene: NA

CDR3 DNA: TGCAGCGTTCTGAAGGTAGAGGGGAACACAGATACGCAGTATTTT
CDR3 protein: CSVLKVEGNTDTQYF
V gene: TRBV29-1
clone size: many
J gene: TRBJ2-3
D gene: NA

CDR3 DNA: TGCAGTGCTGCGAGCGGGAGGGCCGTTGAGCAGTTCTTC
CDR3 protein: CSAASGRAVEQFF
V gene: TRBV20-1
clone size: many
J gene: TRBJ2-1
D gene: TRBD2

CDR3 DNA: TGTGCCAGCAGCCCCTTGGGGGGGGGCCTATTAGCAGATACGCAGTATTTT
CDR3 protein: CASSPLGGGLLADTQYF
V gene: TRBV7-2
clone size: many
J gene: TRBJ2-3
D gene: NA

CDR3 DNA: TGTGCCAGCAGTTTAACTAGCGGGACCTCCTACGAGCAGTACTTC
CDR3 protein: CASSLTSGTSYEQYF
V gene: TRBV28
clone size: few
J gene: TRBJ2-7
D gene: TRBD2

CDR3 DNA: TGTGCCAGCAGCTTAGCTCTTGGCTCTGGGGCCAACGTCCTGACTTTC
CDR3 protein: CASSLALGSGANVLTF
V gene: TRBV7-2
clone size: many
J gene: TRBJ2-6
D gene: NA

CDR3 DNA: TGTGCCAGCAGTGAATACGGTGCGCGACCTAGCTCTGGGGCCAACGTCCTGACTTTC
CDR3 protein: CASSEYGARPSSGANVLTF
V gene: TRBV2
clone size: many
J gene: TRBJ2-6
D gene: NA

CDR3 DNA: TGTGCCAGCACGTCGGTGGACTTCATGAACAATGAGCAGTTCTTC
CDR3 protein: CASTSVDFMNNEQFF
V gene: TRBV6-2/TRBV6-3
clone size: many
J gene: TRBJ2-1
D gene: NA

CDR3 DNA: TGTGCCAGCAGAATGGCCGGGACAGGGTTGAATGAGCAGTTCTTC
CDR3 protein: CASRMAGTGLNEQFF
V gene: TRBV28
clone size: NA
J gene: TRBJ2-1
D gene: TRBD1

CDR3 DNA: TGTGCCAGCAGCTCGCAAAGAACAGGGGCTGGGGCCAACGTCCTGACTTTC
CDR3 protein: CASSSQRTGAGANVLTF
V gene: TRBV7-6
clone size: NA
J gene: TRBJ2-6
D gene: TRBD1

CDR3 DNA: TGTGCCAGCAGCACAGGGGGCAATGAGCAGTTCTTC
CDR3 protein: CASSTGGNEQFF
V gene: TRBV6-2/TRBV6-3
clone size: many
J gene: TRBJ2-1
D gene: TRBD1

CDR3 DNA: TGTGCCAGCAGCTTAGCTGACAGGGTTTTCTCTCCGGGTGAGCAGTTCTTC
CDR3 protein: CASSLADRVFSPGEQFF
V gene: TRBV7-9
clone size: few
J gene: TRBJ2-1
D gene: TRBD1

CDR3 DNA: TGTGCCAGCTCACCACTCAGGGGAGAGACCCAGTACTTC
CDR3 protein: CASSPLRGETQYF
V gene: TRBV18
clone size: many
J gene: TRBJ2-5
D gene: NA

CDR3 DNA: TGCGCCAGCAGCCAATTATCAGGGGGGAATAGGGATGAAGCTTTCTTT
CDR3 protein: CASSQLSGGNRDEAFF
V gene: TRBV4-1
clone size: NA
J gene: TRBJ1-1
D gene: TRBD1

CDR3 DNA: TGCGCCAGCAGCCAAGTGGAAGCTCTGGGAGAGACCCAGTACTTC
CDR3 protein: CASSQVEALGETQYF
V gene: TRBV4-3
clone size: NA
J gene: TRBJ2-5
D gene: NA

CDR3 DNA: TGTGCCAGCAGCCAAGATGTCGGGCGGGAGGACAATGAGCAGTTCTTC
CDR3 protein: CASSQDVGREDNEQFF
V gene: TRBV4-2
clone size: many
J gene: TRBJ2-1
D gene: TRBD2

CDR3 DNA: TGTGCCAGCAGCAAAGCGCCCCATCGGGTTGTGATTGTTAGCGGGGGGAAAGACGCAGATACGCAGTATTTT
CDR3 protein: CASSKAPHRVVIVSGGKDADTQYF
V gene: TRBV21-1
clone size: many
J gene: TRBJ2-3
D gene: NA

CDR3 DNA: TGTGCCAGCAGCGGACAGAACTATGGCTACACCTTC
CDR3 protein: CASSGQNYGYTF
V gene: TRBV7-2
clone size: many
J gene: TRBJ1-2
D gene: NA

CDR3 DNA: TGCAGCGCCCGGGACACTCCAAATTCACCCCTCCACTTT
CDR3 protein: CSARDTPNSPLHF
V gene: TRBV29-1
clone size: many
J gene: TRBJ1-6
D gene: NA

CDR3 DNA: TGTGCCAGCAGTTCCGAGGGAGTAGACGAGCAGTACTTC
CDR3 protein: CASSSEGVDEQYF
V gene: TRBV28
clone size: large
J gene: TRBJ2-7
D gene: NA

CDR3 DNA: TGCGCCAGCAGCATAGCAGGGGGAGAAGCTTTCTTT
CDR3 protein: CASSIAGGEAFF
V gene: TRBV5-1
clone size: NA
J gene: TRBJ1-1
D gene: TRBD1

CDR3 DNA: TGTGCCAGCAGTTTTCAGAGGAACACTGAAGCTTTCTTT
CDR3 protein: CASSFQRNTEAFF
V gene: TRBV12-3/TRBV12-4
clone size: many
J gene: TRBJ1-1
D gene: NA

CDR3 DNA: TGTGCCAGCAGTGAAGCGCTTGTGCTAGATACGCAGTATTTT
CDR3 protein: CASSEALVLDTQYF
V gene: TRBV2
clone size: many
J gene: TRBJ2-3
D gene: NA

CDR3 DNA: TGTGCCAGCAGCTTAAGCAGGGGAGAAAATTCACCCCTCCACTTT
CDR3 protein: CASSLSRGENSPLHF
V gene: TRBV11-2
clone size: NA
J gene: TRBJ1-6
D gene: NA

CDR3 DNA: TGTGCCAGCAGCCCCTATGTACTTACAGGGAAAGCGTCCTACGAGCAGTACTTC
CDR3 protein: CASSPYVLTGKASYEQYF
V gene: TRBV14
clone size: many
J gene: TRBJ2-7
D gene: NA

CDR3 DNA: TGTGCCAGCAGTGGCGGCAGGGGAAGGCTCGAGACCCAGTACTTC
CDR3 protein: CASSGGRGRLETQYF
V gene: TRBV6-5
clone size: many
J gene: TRBJ2-5
D gene: NA

CDR3 DNA: TGTGCCAGCAGCGTAGCGGCAGAAGGAGGGGATAGGGCTTTCTTT
CDR3 protein: CASSVAAEGGDRAFF
V gene: TRBV9
clone size: few
J gene: TRBJ1-1
D gene: NA

CDR3 DNA: TGCAGCGTGGGGGCGTGGAGCTCTGGGGCCAACGTCCTGACTTTC
CDR3 protein: CSVGAWSSGANVLTF
V gene: TRBV29-1
clone size: NA
J gene: TRBJ2-6
D gene: NA

CDR3 DNA: TGTGCCAGCAGCCATAGTCTGTTCGGAGCTTTCTTT
CDR3 protein: CASSHSLFGAFF
V gene: TRBV3-1
clone size: many
J gene: TRBJ1-1
D gene: NA

CDR3 DNA: TGCGCCAGCAGCAGGGGGGCCTTGGACTACGAGCAGTACTTC
CDR3 protein: CASSRGALDYEQYF
V gene: TRBV10-2
clone size: many
J gene: TRBJ2-7
D gene: NA

CDR3 DNA: TGCAGCGTTGCCGGGACAGGGAAAAACACCGGGGAGCTGTTTTTT
CDR3 protein: CSVAGTGKNTGELFF
V gene: TRBV29-1
clone size: many
J gene: TRBJ2-2
D gene: TRBD1

CDR3 DNA: TGTGCCAGCAGCCAAGAGGCTGAAGCTTTCTTT
CDR3 protein: CASSQEAEAFF
V gene: TRBV4-2
clone size: many
J gene: TRBJ1-1
D gene: NA

CDR3 DNA: TGCGCCAGCAGCCTGGGACAGAGCTCCTACGAGCAGTACTTC
CDR3 protein: CASSLGQSSYEQYF
V gene: TRBV5-1
clone size: many
J gene: TRBJ2-7
D gene: TRBD1

CDR3 DNA: TGCAGTCCACTAGAGGCGGGGGCGGCCCGGAACAATGAGCAGTTCTTC
CDR3 protein: CSPLEAGAARNNEQFF
V gene: TRBV20-1
clone size: few
J gene: TRBJ2-1
D gene: NA

CDR3 DNA: TGCGCCAGCAGCGGAGGCAGGGACACAGATACGCAGTATTTT
CDR3 protein: CASSGGRDTDTQYF
V gene: TRBV5-1
clone size: few
J gene: TRBJ2-3
D gene: NA

CDR3 DNA: TGTGCCAGCAGTTTCACAAGGGGGGAGCCTAACTATGGCTACACCTTC
CDR3 protein: CASSFTRGEPNYGYTF
V gene: TRBV6-6
clone size: many
J gene: TRBJ1-2
D gene: NA

CDR3 DNA: TGTGCCAGCAGTTCCCCTCTCGGTGAGCAGTACTTC
CDR3 protein: CASSSPLGEQYF
V gene: TRBV27
clone size: many
J gene: TRBJ2-7
D gene: NA

CDR3 DNA: TGTGCCAGCTCATCAGATAGGGGAAACACCATATATTTT
CDR3 protein: CASSSDRGNTIYF
V gene: TRBV18
clone size: many
J gene: TRBJ1-3
D gene: NA

CDR3 DNA: TGTGCCAGCTCACCACCGAGTTCACGAGCTAACTATGGCTACACCTTC
CDR3 protein: CASSPPSSRANYGYTF
V gene: TRBV18
clone size: few
J gene: TRBJ1-2
D gene: NA

CDR3 DNA: TGTGCCAGTAGTATCTCAGGTCAGGGGAAAGACTACGAGCAGTACTTC
CDR3 protein: CASSISGQGKDYEQYF
V gene: TRBV19
clone size: NA
J gene: TRBJ2-7
D gene: NA

CDR3 DNA: TGCAGCGTTGGCAGGACGGAGAGCTCCTACGAGCAGTACTTC
CDR3 protein: CSVGRTESSYEQYF
V gene: TRBV29-1
clone size: few
J gene: TRBJ2-7
D gene: NA

CDR3 DNA: TGTGCCACCAGTGACCGAAACTACAATGAGCAGTTCTTC
CDR3 protein: CATSDRNYNEQFF
V gene: TRBV24-1
clone size: NA
J gene: TRBJ2-1
D gene: NA